The 17 T cell receptor beta chains listed next were all sequenced from one sample in a study of OX40 agonist ivuxolimab in advanced cancers. Sequencing was performed with immunoSEQ multiplex PCR; in TCRdb, only in-frame clones are kept and a portion is missing. This repertoire shows roughly 51,000 clones, approximately 90% found once; its top ten account for over 0.5%. The sequencing used CD4+ or CD8+ T cells sorted from blood, collected in a trial of the OX40 agonist ivuxolimab. Receptor source: an adult with an advanced solid tumor such as melanoma, head and neck, liver or kidney cancer.

V is TRBV10-3 and J is TRBJ2-7, with 9 positions matching TRBD1. This CDR3 contains 15 residues. J gave up 4 bases and V 5 bases, and 9 bases lay outside the gene matches. Germline loops: CDR1 ENHRY, CDR2 SYGVKD. The CDR3 nucleotides read TGTGCCATCAGTTCCCACAGGGGGACAGGGTACGAGCAGTACTTC. Encoded protein: CAISSHRGTGYEQYF.

This chain uses TRBV19 with TRBJ2-7; D is perhaps TRBD1 or TRBD2 (5 bases each). This CDR3 is 11 amino acids long. Germline CDR1 reads LNHDA; CDR2 reads SQIVND (reference sequence). Trimming pared 6 bases from V and 6 bases from J, leaving 9 bases between. The CDR3 is CASSTGLEQYF. CDR3 bases: TGTGCCAGTAGCACGGGGCTCGAGCAGTACTTC.

The genes are TRBV5-6 and TRBJ2-1, with 12 bases that match TRBD2. This CDR3 contains 16 residues. Germline V gene lookup returns CDR1 SGHDT and CDR2 YYEEEE. V shed 4 bases, J shed 8 bases, and the junction held 10 bases outside the gene matches. The CDR3 nucleotides are TGTGCCAGCAGCCGAACACTAGCGGGAGGAGGGGATGAGCAGTTCTTC. It codes for CASSRTLAGGGDEQFF.

This clone has only a few counts. The J gene is TRBJ2-3, the V gene TRBV5-1; maybe TRBD2 (5 bases). The germline V gene has CDR1 SGHRS and CDR2 YFSETQ. The CDR3 has 14 residues. Trimming took off 7 bases at V and 0 bases at J, with 12 bases between the two ends. The CDR3 loop reads CASYIASSTDTQYF. The CDR3 nucleotides are TGCGCCAGCTATATAGCGTCTAGCACAGATACGCAGTATTTT.

The chain is built from TRBV7-9 and TRBJ2-1; 12 positions agree with TRBD2. The V gene end was trimmed by 1 base and the J gene end by 6 bases; junction bases not matched to a gene: 13. This CDR3 contains 19 residues. Germline V gene lookup returns CDR1 SEHNR and CDR2 FQNEAQ (reference sequence). The CDR3 sequence: CASSLVLAGGLGNGNEQFF. CDR3 sequence (DNA): TGTGCCAGCAGCTTAGTTCTAGCGGGAGGGCTCGGGAACGGCAATGAGCAGTTCTTC.

V usage is TRBV4-1 and J usage is TRBJ1-4; tentative D call: TRBD1 (6 bases). Germline loops: CDR1 MGHRA, CDR2 YSYEKL. CDR3 length equals 15 residues. V was shortened by 0 bases and J by 10 bases, with 15 bases between the two germline ends. In DNA, the CDR3 is TGCGCCAGCAGCCAAGATAATTCAGGGGTTGGAAAACTGTTTTTT. It is translated as CASSQDNSGVGKLFF.

This chain links TRBV2 with TRBJ1-2; D unresolved. CDR1 is SNHLY, CDR2 FYNNEI, per germline. The CDR3 totals 14 residues. Trimming pared 4 bases from V and 1 base from J, leaving 10 bases between. CDR3 sequence: CASSATYLNYGYTF. DNA for the CDR3: TGTGCCAGCAGTGCCACGTATCTTAACTATGGCTACACCTTC.

CDR3 sequence: CASSREQGAEGYTF. DNA for the CDR3: TGCGCCAGCAGCCGTGAACAGGGGGCGGAAGGCTACACCTTC. The V and J genes are TRBV4-1 and TRBJ1-2; 9 bases match TRBD1. Trimming at V came to 4 bases and at J to 8 bases, leaving 8 bases not matched to a gene. CDR1 is MGHRA and CDR2 is YSYEKL in the germline V gene. The CDR3 is 14 amino acids.

V and J are TRBV5-1 and TRBJ2-1; a possible D gene is TRBD2 (5 bases). Germline assignment: CDR1 SGHRS and CDR2 YFSETQ. V was pared by 4 bases and J by 8 bases, with 16 bases between. The CDR3 contains 14 residues. The CDR3 loop is CASSQRNQRDEQFF. Here the CDR3 DNA reads TGCGCCAGCAGCCAAAGGAACCAGAGGGATGAGCAGTTCTTC.

This rearrangement joins TRBV30 to TRBJ2-1, with TRBD2 identical over 14 bases. V shed 2 bases and J 4 bases; nucleotides not matched to a gene: 7. The CDR3 length is 17 residues. Per the germline V gene, CDR1 is GTSNPN and CDR2 is SVGIG (reference sequence). The CDR3: CAWSNSGLAGAYNEQFF. The CDR3, as DNA: TGTGCCTGGAGTAATTCGGGACTAGCGGGAGCTTACAATGAGCAGTTCTTC.

This chain links TRBV19 with TRBJ2-1; TRBD2 aligns across 11 bases. CDR1 and CDR2 from the germline V gene are LNHDA and SQIVND (reference sequence). Trimming cost V 4 bases and J 4 bases; bases outside gene matches: 3. CDR3 length: 15 amino acids. The CDR3 is CASSNSGRAYNEQFF. The CDR3 nucleotides read TGTGCCAGTAGTAATAGCGGGAGGGCTTACAATGAGCAGTTCTTC.

This clone showed up just once. This rearrangement joins TRBV19 to TRBJ2-3, with 10 bases that match TRBD2. The CDR3 totals 14 residues. The germline V gene encodes CDR1 LNHDA and CDR2 SQIVND (reference sequence). The trim removed 3 bases at V and 4 bases at J, leaving 1 base unmatched. This CDR3 is CASSMSGRADTQYF. The CDR3 bases are TGTGCCAGTAGTATGAGCGGGAGGGCAGATACGCAGTATTTT.

This clone was seen once. The J gene is TRBJ1-6, the V gene TRBV11-2, with no clear D. The ends were cut back, 0 bases at V and 4 bases at J, with 13 bases in the middle. Germline V gene sequence: CDR1 SGHAT, CDR2 FQNNGV. The CDR3 is 17 amino acids. CDR3 in DNA: TGTGCCAGCAGCTTAGATCTCGGGCAGTCTTATAATTCACCCCTCCACTTT. Translated, it gives CASSLDLGQSYNSPLHF.

In its sample, this clone ranks as medium-sized. The chain links TRBV4-1 to TRBJ2-4; 9 nucleotides align to TRBD1. The V gene end was trimmed by 4 bases and the J gene end by 6 bases; junction bases not matched to a gene: 13. CDR1 and CDR2 (germline): MGHRA, YSYEKL. The CDR3 contains 17 residues. The CDR3: CASSLDLQGAQSNIQYF. The CDR3 region has the DNA TGCGCCAGCAGCCTTGACCTACAGGGGGCGCAGTCAAACATTCAGTACTTC.

The sample holds one count of this clone. The V and J genes are TRBV5-1 and TRBJ2-7; 11 nucleotides match TRBD2. The CDR3 is made up of 17 amino acids. Trimming removed 2 bases from V and 0 bases from J; junction bases left unmatched: 7. Germline V gene sequence: CDR1 SGHRS, CDR2 YFSETQ. CDR3 bases: TGCGCCAGCAGCTTCGCGTCTAGCGGGAGGAGCTCCTACGAGCAGTACTTC. Protein: CASSFASSGRSSYEQYF.

The CDR3 region is CASSFPGLAGVTGELFF. CDR3 DNA: TGTGCCAGCAGCTTTCCGGGACTAGCGGGAGTTACCGGGGAGCTGTTTTTT. V is TRBV11-3 and J is TRBJ2-2; 14 bases are a match to TRBD2. Germline lookup yields CDR1 SGHNT and CDR2 YENEEA. Trimming removed 3 bases from V and 5 bases from J; junction bases left unmatched: 5. The CDR3 is 17 residues long.

The chain uses TRBV5-1 and TRBJ2-2; 8 bases match TRBD2. V shed 4 bases and J 6 bases; nucleotides not matched to a gene: 11. This CDR3 contains 16 residues. CDR1 SGHRS and CDR2 YFSETQ come from the germline V gene. As DNA, the CDR3 is TGCGCCAGCAGCCCACTAGCGGAAATAGGTTCCGGGGAGCTGTTTTTT. This codes for CASSPLAEIGSGELFF.